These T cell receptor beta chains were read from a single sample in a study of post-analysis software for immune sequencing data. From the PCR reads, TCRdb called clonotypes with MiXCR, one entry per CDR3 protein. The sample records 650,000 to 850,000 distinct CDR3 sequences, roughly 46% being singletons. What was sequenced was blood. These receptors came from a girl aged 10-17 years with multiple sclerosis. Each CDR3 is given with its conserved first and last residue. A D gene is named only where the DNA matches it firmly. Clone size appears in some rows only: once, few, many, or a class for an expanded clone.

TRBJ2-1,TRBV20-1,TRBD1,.,CSARKTGTGYNEQFF,TGCAGTGCTAGAAAAACCGGGACAGGGTATAATGAGCAGTTCTTC
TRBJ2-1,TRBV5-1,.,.,CASSPPRGIYNEQFF,TGCGCCAGCAGCCCACCAAGGGGAATCTACAATGAGCAGTTCTTC
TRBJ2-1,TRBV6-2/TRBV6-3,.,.,CASSYLSGKQFF,TGTGCCAGCAGTTATTTGTCCGGCAAGCAGTTCTTC
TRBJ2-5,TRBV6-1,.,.,CASSGGLQETQYF,TGTGCCAGCAGCGGGGGACTCCAAGAGACCCAGTACTTC
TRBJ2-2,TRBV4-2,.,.,CASSLVRDMNTGELFF,TGTGCCAGCAGCCTCGTGCGGGACATGAACACCGGGGAGCTGTTTTTT
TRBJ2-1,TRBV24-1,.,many,CATSDQTGAYNEQFF,TGTGCCACCAGTGATCAGACCGGAGCCTACAATGAGCAGTTCTTC
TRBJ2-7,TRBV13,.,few,CASSPATGVAYEQYF,TGTGCCAGCAGCCCAGCGACAGGCGTAGCCTACGAGCAGTACTTC
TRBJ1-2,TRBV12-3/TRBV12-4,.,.,CASSMTAVYGYTF,TGTGCCAGCAGTATGACAGCGGTCTATGGCTACACCTTC
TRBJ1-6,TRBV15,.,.,CATSRRDSGASPLHF,TGTGCCACCAGCAGGCGGGACTCGGGGGCTTCACCCCTCCACTTT
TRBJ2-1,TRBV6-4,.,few,CASSATGGVNNEQFF,TGTGCCAGCAGTGCAACCGGGGGAGTGAACAATGAGCAGTTCTTC
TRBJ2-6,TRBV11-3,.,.,CASSLDQAISGANVLTF,TGTGCCAGCAGCTTAGACCAGGCGATTTCTGGGGCCAACGTCCTGACTTTC
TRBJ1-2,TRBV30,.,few,CAWSVSGGYTF,TGTGCCTGGAGTGTATCCGGAGGCTACACCTTC
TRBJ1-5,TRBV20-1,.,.,CSAYLQGRGQPQHF,TGCAGTGCTTACCTACAGGGTCGGGGTCAGCCCCAGCATTTT
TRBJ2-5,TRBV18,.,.,CASSLSIQPQETQYF,TGTGCCAGCTCACTGTCGATACAGCCACAAGAGACCCAGTACTTC
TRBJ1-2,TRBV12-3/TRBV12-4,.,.,CASSQNGASGYTF,TGTGCCAGCAGCCAAAATGGGGCGAGTGGCTACACCTTC
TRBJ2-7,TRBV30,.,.,CAWSRISYEQYF,TGTGCCTGGAGCCGCATCTCCTACGAGCAGTACTTC
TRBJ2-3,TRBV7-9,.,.,CASSPPRLAPGDTQYF,TGTGCCAGCAGCCCCCCGAGGCTAGCGCCCGGAGATACGCAGTATTTT
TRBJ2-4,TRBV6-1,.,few,CASRLRDLRDGEQYF,TGTGCCAGCAGACTTCGGGATCTTCGAGATGGGGAGCAGTACTTC
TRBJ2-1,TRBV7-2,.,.,CASGRGRAPEGNEQFF,TGTGCCAGCGGCAGGGGCCGAGCTCCTGAAGGGAATGAGCAGTTCTTC
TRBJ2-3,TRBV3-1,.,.,CASSQDRSPTDTQYF,TGTGCCAGCAGCCAAGACAGGTCCCCGACGGATACGCAGTATTTT
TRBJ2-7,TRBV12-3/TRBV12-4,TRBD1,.,CASSPFGQGAREQYF,TGTGCCAGCAGCCCCTTTGGACAGGGGGCGAGGGAGCAGTACTTC
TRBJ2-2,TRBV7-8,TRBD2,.,CASSLVLGEGPTGELFF,TGTGCCAGCAGCCTTGTATTGGGGGAGGGCCCCACCGGGGAGCTGTTTTTT
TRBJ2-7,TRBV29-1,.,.,CSVKRDASSYEQYF,TGCAGCGTGAAACGGGACGCTTCATCCTACGAGCAGTACTTC
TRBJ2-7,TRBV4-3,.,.,CASSRDTDYEQYF,TGCGCCAGCAGCCGGGACACCGACTACGAGCAGTACTTC
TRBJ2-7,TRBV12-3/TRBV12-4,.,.,CASSDSPTDEQYF,TGTGCCAGCAGTGACAGCCCTACCGACGAGCAGTACTTC
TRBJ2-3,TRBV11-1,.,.,CASSRPGDPTDTQYF,TGTGCCAGCAGCCGACCAGGGGACCCCACAGATACGCAGTATTTT
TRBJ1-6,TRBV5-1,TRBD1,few,CASSLPGQGLDSPLHF,TGCGCCAGCAGCTTACCGGGACAGGGATTGGATTCACCCCTCCACTTT
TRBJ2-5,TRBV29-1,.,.,CSVEVARDAEETQYF,TGCAGCGTTGAAGTGGCTCGAGATGCGGAAGAGACCCAGTACTTC
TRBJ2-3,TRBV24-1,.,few,CATSDVESAGDTQYF,TGTGCCACCAGTGATGTCGAGTCAGCGGGAGATACGCAGTATTTT
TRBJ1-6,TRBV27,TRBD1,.,CASSVGTGSSPLHF,TGTGCCAGCAGTGTCGGGACAGGGAGTTCACCCCTCCACTTT
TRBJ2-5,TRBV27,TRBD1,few,CASSRQGLYETQYF,TGTGCCAGCAGTCGACAGGGGTTGTACGAGACCCAGTACTTC
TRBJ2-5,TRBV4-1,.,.,CASSQEMEAFPVKTQYF,TGCGCCAGCAGCCAAGAAATGGAGGCCTTCCCCGTAAAGACCCAGTACTTC
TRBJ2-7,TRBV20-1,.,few,CSARRQSSYEQYF,TGCAGTGCTAGGAGACAGAGCTCCTACGAGCAGTACTTC
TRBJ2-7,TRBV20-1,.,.,CSASPGPRYEQYF,TGCAGTGCTAGCCCGGGACCTCGCTACGAGCAGTACTTC
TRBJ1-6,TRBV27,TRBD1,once,CASSLFGTVGSPLHF,TGTGCCAGCAGTTTGTTTGGGACAGTCGGTTCACCCCTCCACTTT
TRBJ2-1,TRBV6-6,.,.,CATIGRDTYNEQFF,TGTGCCACCATCGGGCGGGATACCTACAATGAGCAGTTCTTC
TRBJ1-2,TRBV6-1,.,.,CASSEASGGNGYTF,TGTGCCAGCAGTGAAGCGTCCGGGGGCAATGGCTACACCTTC
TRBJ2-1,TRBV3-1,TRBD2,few,CASSRTSGRFNEQFF,TGTGCCAGCAGCCGGACTAGCGGGAGGTTCAATGAGCAGTTCTTC
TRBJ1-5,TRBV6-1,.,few,CASSDFSGGFSNQPQHF,TGTGCCAGCAGTGACTTCTCGGGGGGCTTTTCAAATCAGCCCCAGCATTTT
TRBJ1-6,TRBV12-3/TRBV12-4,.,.,CASSFWENSPLHF,TGTGCCAGCAGTTTCTGGGAGAATTCACCCCTCCACTTT
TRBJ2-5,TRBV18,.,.,CASSRGDWETQYF,TGTGCCAGCTCACGTGGGGACTGGGAGACCCAGTACTTC
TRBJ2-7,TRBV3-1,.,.,CASSPYGGVGYEQYF,TGTGCCAGCAGCCCCTATGGAGGGGTAGGCTACGAGCAGTACTTC
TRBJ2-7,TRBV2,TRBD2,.,CASMGLVVYEQYF,TGTGCCAGCATGGGACTAGTAGTCTACGAGCAGTACTTC
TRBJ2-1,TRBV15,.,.,CATSSDPNEQFF,TGTGCCACCAGCAGCGATCCCAATGAGCAGTTCTTC
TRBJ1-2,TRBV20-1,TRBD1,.,CSATRDRIYGYTF,TGCAGTGCCACCCGGGACAGGATATATGGCTACACCTTC
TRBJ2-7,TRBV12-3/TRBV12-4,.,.,CASSSLAVLGSYEQYF,TGTGCCAGCAGCTCCTTAGCCGTACTGGGCTCCTACGAGCAGTACTTC
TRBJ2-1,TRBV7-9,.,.,CASTPRTYNEQFF,TGTGCCAGCACCCCGAGGACTTACAATGAGCAGTTCTTC
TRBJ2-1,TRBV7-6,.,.,CASSLESGGKRGNEQFF,TGTGCCAGCAGCTTAGAAAGCGGCGGGAAGAGGGGCAATGAGCAGTTCTTC
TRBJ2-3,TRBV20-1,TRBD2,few,CSAPSTSPRTDTQYF,TGCAGTGCTCCTTCGACTAGCCCACGGACAGATACGCAGTATTTT
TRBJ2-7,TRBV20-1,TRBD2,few,CSAKYLAGGSEQYF,TGCAGTGCTAAGTATCTAGCGGGAGGAAGCGAGCAGTACTTC
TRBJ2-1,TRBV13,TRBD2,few,CASSERTSLSSPNEQFF,TGTGCCAGCAGTGAGAGGACTAGCTTGTCTTCCCCGAATGAGCAGTTCTTC
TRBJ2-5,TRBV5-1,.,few,CASTPIGTTSGETQYF,TGCGCCAGCACCCCCATCGGGACAACCTCCGGAGAGACCCAGTACTTC
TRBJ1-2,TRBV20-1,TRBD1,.,CSARGDRGKYGYTF,TGCAGTGCTAGAGGGGACAGGGGGAAATATGGCTACACCTTC